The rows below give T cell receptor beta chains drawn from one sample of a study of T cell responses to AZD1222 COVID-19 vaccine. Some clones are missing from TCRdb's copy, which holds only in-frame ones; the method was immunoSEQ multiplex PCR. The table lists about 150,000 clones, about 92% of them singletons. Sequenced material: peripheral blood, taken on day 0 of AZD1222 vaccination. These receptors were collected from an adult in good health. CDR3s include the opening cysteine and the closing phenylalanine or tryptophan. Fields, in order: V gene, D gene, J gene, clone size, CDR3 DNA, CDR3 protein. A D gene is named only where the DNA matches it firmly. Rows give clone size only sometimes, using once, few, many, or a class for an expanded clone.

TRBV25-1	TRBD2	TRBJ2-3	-	TGTGCCAGCAGTGACCGACTAGCGGGGGCCGGAGATACGCAGTATTTT	CASSDRLAGAGDTQYF
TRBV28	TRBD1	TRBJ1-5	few	TGTGCCACCCGGACAGGGGGTAAGAATCAGCCCCAGCATTTT	CATRTGGKNQPQHF
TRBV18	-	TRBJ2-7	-	TGTGCCAGCTCACGGGACTCAGCCTACGAGCAGTACTTC	CASSRDSAYEQYF
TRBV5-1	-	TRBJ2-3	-	TGCGCCAGCAGCTTCCACACAGATACGCAGTATTTT	CASSFHTDTQYF
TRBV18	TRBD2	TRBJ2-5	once	TGTGCCAGCTCTTTTCTAGCGGGGGCCGACCAAGAGACCCAGTACTTC	CASSFLAGADQETQYF
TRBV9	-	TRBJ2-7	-	TGTGCCAGCAGCGAAGGGTGGGGGGACGACGAGCAGTACTTC	CASSEGWGDDEQYF
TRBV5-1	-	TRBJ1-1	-	TGCGCCAGCAGCTTGGAGGGTAGATCGGGCACTGAAGCTTTCTTT	CASSLEGRSGTEAFF
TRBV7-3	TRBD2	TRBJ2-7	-	TGTGCCAGCAGCTTATGGGGCGGGGGAGCCTACGAGCAGTACTTC	CASSLWGGGAYEQYF
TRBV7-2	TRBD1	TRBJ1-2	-	TGTGCCAGCAGCTGGGAGGGGGCTGGGTATGGCTACACCTTC	CASSWEGAGYGYTF
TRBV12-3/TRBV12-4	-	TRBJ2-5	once	TGTGCCAGCAGTCTACTACCATCGGAGACCCAGTACTTC	CASSLLPSETQYF
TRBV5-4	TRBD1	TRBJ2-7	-	TGTGCCAGCAGCTTAAGGGACAGGGTCTCCTACGAGCAGTACTTC	CASSLRDRVSYEQYF
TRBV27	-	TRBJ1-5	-	TGTGCCAGCAGTTCCCTATTAAACAGGGGCAATCAGCCCCAGCATTTT	CASSSLLNRGNQPQHF
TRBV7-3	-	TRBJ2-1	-	TGTGCCAGCAGCACACTAGCAGGAGGGCGTTACTACAATGAGCAGTTCTTC	CASSTLAGGRYYNEQFF
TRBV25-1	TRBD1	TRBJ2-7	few	TGTGCCAGCGGGGGACAGGGGGTGGGGGAGCAGTACTTC	CASGGQGVGEQYF
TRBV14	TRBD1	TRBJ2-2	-	TGTGCCAGCAGCCAACGACAGGGTTTGACCGGGGAGCTGTTTTTT	CASSQRQGLTGELFF
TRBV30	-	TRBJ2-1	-	TGTGCCTGGAGTGTAACTAGCAATGAGCAGTTCTTC	CAWSVTSNEQFF
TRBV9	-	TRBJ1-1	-	TGTGCCAGCAGCGGAGGTGTGGGCGGGGCCGCTTTCTTT	CASSGGVGGAAFF
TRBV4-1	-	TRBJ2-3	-	TGCGCCAGCAGCCAAGGCTGGATAGCGATAAGCACAGATACGCAGTATTTT	CASSQGWIAISTDTQYF
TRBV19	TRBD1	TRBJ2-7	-	TGTGCCAGTAGTATTGGGACAGGAACCTACGAGCAGTACTTC	CASSIGTGTYEQYF
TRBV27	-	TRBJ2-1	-	TGTGCCAGCAGTCAAGGGACGGATTCCTACAATGAGCAGTTCTTC	CASSQGTDSYNEQFF
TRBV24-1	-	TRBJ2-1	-	TGTGCCACCAGTGATTACAGCGGGTACTCCTACAATGAGCAGTTCTTC	CATSDYSGYSYNEQFF
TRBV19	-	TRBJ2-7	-	TGTGCCAGTAGTGTCCCACGTAGGGGGGGGTTTTACGAGCAGTACTTC	CASSVPRRGGFYEQYF
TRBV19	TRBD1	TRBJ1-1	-	TGTGCCAGTCGAACCGGGACAGGGTTGAACACTGAAGCTTTCTTT	CASRTGTGLNTEAFF
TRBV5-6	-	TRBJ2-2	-	TGTGCCAGCAGCTTGTTACCTAACACCGGGGAGCTGTTTTTT	CASSLLPNTGELFF
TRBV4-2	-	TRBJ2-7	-	TGTGCCAGCAGCCAAGGAGCAACTAGTAGCTACGAGCAGTACTTC	CASSQGATSSYEQYF
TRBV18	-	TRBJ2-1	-	TGTGCCAGCTCACCCCTAGGAGCCTCCTACAATGAGCAGTTCTTC	CASSPLGASYNEQFF
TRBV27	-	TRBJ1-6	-	TGTGCCAGCAGTTTGGCGGGTTCACCCCTCCACTTT	CASSLAGSPLHF
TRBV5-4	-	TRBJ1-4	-	TGTGCCAGCAGCGAAAGAACCAGCGTGGGGGAGAAACTGTTTTTT	CASSERTSVGEKLFF
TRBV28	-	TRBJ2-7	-	TGTGCCAGCGAGTCCAGAGAGCTCTACGAGCAGTACTTC	CASESRELYEQYF
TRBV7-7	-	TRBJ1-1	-	TGTGCTAGCAGCTTAGATCGGGGCACTGAAGCTTTCTTT	CASSLDRGTEAFF
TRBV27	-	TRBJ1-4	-	TGTGCCAGCACTCTGCGCCGGACTACGACTAATGAAAAACTGTTTTTT	CASTLRRTTTNEKLFF
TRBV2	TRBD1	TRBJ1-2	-	TGTGCCAGCAGCCAGGGACAGGGATTGGGCTACACCTTC	CASSQGQGLGYTF
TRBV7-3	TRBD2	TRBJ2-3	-	TGTGCCAGCAGCTGGGCGGGAGGGCCCCAGTATTTT	CASSWAGGPQYF
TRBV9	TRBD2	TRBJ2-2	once	TGTGCCAGCAGCGTAGATTTGAACGGGAGGGTACACACCGGGGAGCTGTTTTTT	CASSVDLNGRVHTGELFF
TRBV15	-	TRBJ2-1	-	TGTGCCACCAGCAGAGATCGGGTTAGAATTAATGAGCAGTTCTTC	CATSRDRVRINEQFF
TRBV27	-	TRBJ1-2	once	TGTGCCAGCAGTTTATACCCCCCGGACAGAGACCATGGCTACACCTTC	CASSLYPPDRDHGYTF
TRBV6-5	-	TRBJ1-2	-	TGTGCCAGCACGGCAGGTACCGTGGATGGCTACACCTTC	CASTAGTVDGYTF
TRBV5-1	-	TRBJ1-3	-	TGCGCCAGCAGAACCGGCTCTGGAAACACCATATATTTT	CASRTGSGNTIYF
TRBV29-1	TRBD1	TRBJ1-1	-	TGCAGCGTAGCGACAGGGCTGGGGTGGGCTGAAGCTTTCTTT	CSVATGLGWAEAFF
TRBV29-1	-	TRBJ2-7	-	TGCAGCGTTGAGGAGGGGGTGCCTCACGAGCAGTACTTC	CSVEEGVPHEQYF
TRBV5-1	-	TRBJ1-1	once	TGCGCCAGCAGCTCCATGGATCAGAGGAACACTGAAGCTTTCTTT	CASSSMDQRNTEAFF
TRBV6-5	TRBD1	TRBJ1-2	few	TGTGCCAGCTGGGGGACAGTGAACTATGGCTACACCTTC	CASWGTVNYGYTF
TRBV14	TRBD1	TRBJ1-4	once	TGTGCCAGCAGCCAAGGACAGGGGGATCTCAGAAAACTGTTTTTT	CASSQGQGDLRKLFF
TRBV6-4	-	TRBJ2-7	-	TGTGCCAGCAGGCGGGGCTACGAGCAGTACTTC	CASRRGYEQYF
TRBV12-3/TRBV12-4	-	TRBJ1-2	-	TGTGCCAGCAGTTTACGGGGGAGATCCACCTTC	CASSLRGRSTF
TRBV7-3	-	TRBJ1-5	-	TGTGCCAGCAGTCGGGGGAGGGATCAGCCCCAGCATTTT	CASSRGRDQPQHF